This entry describes one TCR beta chain. Its target is not known. These data originate in a study of shared clonotypes between healthy human individuals. Study-wide context: CD4 naive cells filled three plates per donor, CD4 memory three, CD8 naive two and CD8 memory one. Whole-study findings and limits: In contrast to clonotypes shared by all four donors, non-shared clonotypes had lower generation probabilities.

CDR3 length: 14 amino acids. Germline-derived CDR1 and CDR2 are SGHAT and FQNNGV. Trimming took off 0 bases at V and 6 bases at J, with 11 bases between the two ends. Over several immunoSEQ plates, each subset's genomic DNA was distributed in even portions. The data were produced by immunoSEQ multiplex PCR, yet TCRdb's version contains in-frame clones alone and is incomplete. The table shows millions of clones, with around 95% occurring only once. The sample consisted of naive CD4+ T cells sorted from blood. Subset described: CD45RA+ positively selected. This TCR was recovered from a man in his late teens or twenties in good health. The chain joins TRBV11-2 to TRBJ1-2; D remains ambiguous. The CDR3 nucleotides read TGTGCCAGCAGCTTAGAAAAAGGGTTGGATGGCTACACCTTC. Its protein product is CASSLEKGLDGYTF.